Below are 27 T cell receptor beta chains sequenced from a single sample in a study of T cells expressing NK-cell markers. TCRdb re-called the 5' RACE reads and shows each CDR3 protein once, DNA omitted. The table for this sample gives 200,000 to 300,000 distinct CDR3 sequences. The specimen sequenced was blood T cells: a sorted CD56 or NKG2C T cell subset, CD4+ or CD8+ T cells, or bulk PBMC T cells (not recorded which). These receptors were taken from a woman aged 18-69 years in good health.

The chain joins TRBV5-1 to TRBJ2-3; TCRdb designates TRBD1, a call that cannot be tested without DNA. This CDR3 spans 17 amino acids. Per germline, CDR1 SGHRS and CDR2 YFSETQ. CDR3 protein: CASRAGQGTLNTDTQYF.

The V gene is TRBV15, the J gene TRBJ1-1; TCRdb lists TRBD1, though no DNA is available to test this call. The CDR3 is 15 amino acids. The germline V gene encodes CDR1 LNHNV and CDR2 YYDKDF (reference sequence). The CDR3 loop is CATSTWTGANTEAFF. Supplemented by reference TRBV15 and TRBJ1-1, the full variable domain reads DAMVIQNPRYQVTQFGKPVTLSCSQTLNHNVMYWYQQKSSQAPKLLFHYYDKDFNNEADTPDNFQSRRPNTSFCFLDIRSPGLGDTAMYLCATSTWTGANTEAFFGQGTRLTVV.

The CDR3 spells CASSLREYAGELFF. The chain combines TRBV7-2 with TRBJ2-2. The CDR3 length is 14 residues. Germline CDR1 reads SGHTA; CDR2 reads FQGNSA.

The chain combines TRBV28 with TRBJ2-2; TCRdb calls TRBD1, which cannot be checked without DNA. CDR3 length: 14 amino acids. Germline V gives CDR1 MDHEN, CDR2 SYDVKM. The CDR3 region is CASSDTWGIGELFF.

The rearrangement joins TRBV30 to TRBJ2-3. Germline assignment: CDR1 GTSNPN and CDR2 SVGIG (reference sequence). The CDR3 has 11 residues. The CDR3 sequence is CAWSVKDTQYF.

The chain combines TRBV6-2 or TRBV6-3 with TRBJ2-6; the D call of TRBD1 rests on TCRdb alone, since no DNA is present to check it. In germline, CDR1 is MNHEY, CDR2 SVGEGT. The CDR3 has 16 amino acids. The chain's CDR3 is CASSLTGATGANVLTF.

The chain combines TRBV28 with TRBJ1-2; TCRdb calls TRBD1, which cannot be checked without DNA. CDR1 and CDR2 from the germline V gene are MDHEN and SYDVKM. The CDR3 has 15 residues. The CDR3 loop is CASSPRDRPLYGYTF.

The chain joins TRBV29-1 to TRBJ2-6. Germline values: CDR1 SQVTM, CDR2 ANQGSEA. The CDR3 sequence is 13 residues long. This CDR3 is CSVGYSGANVLTF. Full variable domain (outside the CDR3, taken from reference TRBV29-1 and TRBJ2-6): SAVISQKPSRDICQRGTSLTIQCQVDSQVTMMFWYRQQPGQSLTLIATANQGSEATYESGFVIDKFPISRPNLTFSTLTVSNMSPEDSSIYLCSVGYSGANVLTFGAGSRLTVL.

V is TRBV5-1 and J is TRBJ1-1; TCRdb returns TRBD1, unconfirmable since there is no DNA. The length of the CDR3 is 15 residues. From germline, CDR1 is SGHRS and CDR2 YFSETQ. The CDR3 sequence is CASSREGGLNTEAFF.

The chain links TRBV6-5 to TRBJ2-3. Germline CDR1 MNHEY, CDR2 SVGAGI. The CDR3 runs 16 residues. The CDR3 loop is CASSSQRTASTDTQYF.

The rearrangement links TRBV20-1 to TRBJ2-3; the D gene TCRdb calls, TRBD1, cannot be checked with no DNA. Germline-derived CDR1 and CDR2 are DFQATT and SNEGSKA (reference sequence). The CDR3 is made up of 15 amino acids. This CDR3 is CSAKGGGQGTDTQYF.

This chain joins TRBV29-1 and TRBJ2-1; absent DNA, TCRdb's TRBD2 call cannot be checked. CDR3 length: 15 amino acids. Germline V lookup: CDR1 SQVTM, CDR2 ANQGSEA. The CDR3 here is CSVGLAGLLGDEQFF.

The CDR3 sequence is CASSTVPGQGTDTQYF. J is TRBJ2-3 and V is TRBV7-9; without DNA, the TCRdb call of TRBD1 cannot be checked. The CDR3 totals 16 residues. Germline values: CDR1 SEHNR, CDR2 FQNEAQ (reference sequence).

The chain joins TRBV7-2 to TRBJ1-5; as DNA is missing, the TRBD1 call by TCRdb cannot be tested. The germline V gene has CDR1 SGHTA and CDR2 FQGNSA. CDR3 size: 16 residues. The CDR3 reads CASSTRGRGSNQPQHF.

J is TRBJ2-5 and V is TRBV5-6; checking the TCRdb D call of TRBD1 is not possible without DNA. The CDR3 is 14 amino acids. CDR1 is SGHDT, CDR2 YYEEEE, per germline. CDR3 in amino acids: CASSLQGGQETQYF.

V and J are TRBV6-5 and TRBJ2-1; TCRdb calls TRBD1, which cannot be checked without DNA. This CDR3 has 15 residues. Germline V gene sequence: CDR1 MNHEY, CDR2 SVGAGI. The CDR3: CASSYSKRTGGEQFF.

This chain links TRBV12-3 or TRBV12-4 with TRBJ1-2; TCRdb reports TRBD1, a call that lacks DNA to check it against. The CDR3 length is 14 residues. CDR3 region: CASSAHGTGDGYTF.

The chain recombines TRBV6-2 or TRBV6-3 with TRBJ2-5; TCRdb's D call of TRBD2 is untestable without DNA. In germline, CDR1 is MNHEY, CDR2 SVGEGT. The CDR3 has 14 amino acids. CDR3: CASSNPGLEETQYF.

The rearrangement joins TRBV12-3 or TRBV12-4 to TRBJ1-5; TCRdb outputs TRBD1, but without DNA this stays unchecked. The CDR3 length is 13 residues. The CDR3 loop is CASSLRGNQPQHF.

The chain employs TRBV12-3 or TRBV12-4 and TRBJ2-1; TCRdb indicates TRBD2, and absent DNA this call remains unverified. The CDR3 length is 14 residues. CDR3 residues: CASTLSGRVNEQFF.

This chain links TRBV4-3 with TRBJ1-4. This CDR3 spans 18 amino acids. From germline, CDR1 is LGHNA and CDR2 YSLEER. CDR3: CASSQGGPVGGLVEKLFF.

The chain joins TRBV12-3 or TRBV12-4 to TRBJ1-6; TCRdb's assignment of TRBD1 cannot be checked, as there is no DNA. The CDR3 extends over 15 amino acids. The CDR3 loop is CASSPDRTNNSPLHF.

The chain links TRBV7-2 to TRBJ2-1; as DNA is missing, the TRBD1 call by TCRdb cannot be tested. CDR3 length: 15 amino acids. Germline CDR1 SGHTA, CDR2 FQGNSA. The CDR3 region is CASSWGTGGYNEQFF.

The chain has TRBV7-2 and TRBJ1-6; TCRdb gives TRBD1 as the D gene, but with no DNA this cannot be confirmed. CDR3 length: 15 residues. The germline V gene encodes CDR1 SGHTA and CDR2 FQGNSA. The CDR3 sequence: CASSPEGGYNSPLHF. The full variable domain, its missing parts supplied by reference TRBV7-2 and TRBJ1-6, is GAGVSQSPSNKVTEKGKDVELRCDPISGHTALYWYRQSLGQGLEFLIYFQGNSAPDKSGLPSDRFSAERTGGSVSTLTIQRTQQEDSAVYLCASSPEGGYNSPLHFGNGTRLTVT.

V is TRBV12-3 or TRBV12-4 and J is TRBJ2-5; there is no DNA to check the TCRdb D call of TRBD2. The CDR3 extends over 14 amino acids. The CDR3 sequence is CASSLIEGNKTQYF.

The V gene is TRBV6-2 or TRBV6-3, the J gene TRBJ1-1; without DNA, the TCRdb call of TRBD1 cannot be checked. CDR3 size: 15 residues. Per the germline V gene, CDR1 is MNHEY and CDR2 is SVGEGT. The CDR3 loop reads CASSDFGGMNTEAFF.

V and J are TRBV7-2 and TRBJ1-1. This CDR3 has 15 residues. Germline V CDR1 and CDR2: SGHTA, FQGNSA. The CDR3 sequence is CASSSHPSGNTEAFF.